This passage covers 30 T cell receptor beta chains from one sample sequenced in a study of T cell changes during pregnancy in multiple sclerosis. The assay was immunoSEQ multiplex PCR, and TCRdb's table has in-frame clones only and misses some. The table lists around 110,000 clones, roughly nine tenths of them singletons. Here the sequenced sample was peripheral blood, taken in the third trimester of pregnancy. The receptors stem from a female donor with multiple sclerosis, enrolled in a pregnancy study.

The chain carries TRBV2 and TRBJ2-3; maybe TRBD2 (6 bases). Trimming cost V 5 bases and J 6 bases, with 12 bases left between them. Germline values: CDR1 SNHLY, CDR2 FYNNEI. This CDR3 spans 13 amino acids. CDR3 sequence: CASSPPGRDTQYF. DNA for the CDR3: TGTGCCAGCAGTCCCCCAGGGAGGGATACGCAGTATTTT.

In its sample, this clone was seen once. The chain has TRBV4-1 and TRBJ1-5; D gene uncertain. This CDR3 is 14 amino acids long. CDR1 is MGHRA, CDR2 YSYEKL, per germline. V lost 0 bases and J 6 bases, leaving 9 bases between the germline ends. The CDR3 DNA follows: TGCGCCAGCAGCCAAGAAACAGTGGGTCAGCCCCAGCATTTT. Its protein is CASSQETVGQPQHF.

This rearrangement joins TRBV5-1 to TRBJ2-1; 13 bases are a match to TRBD2. The CDR3 contains 16 residues. With V trimmed by 3 bases and J by 12 bases, 12 bases remained unmatched. Germline lookup yields CDR1 SGHRS and CDR2 YFSETQ. The DNA of the CDR3 is TGCGCCAGCAGCTGGCTTGGGACTAGCGGGGATCCGGGGCAGTTCTTC. Its translation is CASSWLGTSGDPGQFF.

The chain employs TRBV6-1 and TRBJ1-3; 8 bases agree with TRBD1. The germline V gene encodes CDR1 MNHNS and CDR2 SASEGT. Trimming took 4 bases from V and 4 from J; bases not matched to a gene: 9. CDR3 size: 16 residues. The CDR3 DNA sequence: TGTGCCAGCAGTGTATGGCAGGGGGCTTCAGGAAACACCATATATTTT. It specifies CASSVWQGASGNTIYF.

This clone has only one observation. The chain links TRBV7-2 to TRBJ1-1, with D hard to call. V was clipped by 5 bases and J by 4 bases, with 8 bases between them. The CDR3 totals 12 residues. CDR1 and CDR2 (germline): SGHTA, FQGNSA. In DNA, the CDR3 is TGTGCCAGCAGCAAAACAACCACTGAAGCTTTCTTT. It yields the protein CASSKTTTEAFF.

This rearrangement joins TRBV7-2 to TRBJ2-1, with 7 bases fitting TRBD2. Trimming cost V 3 bases and J 2 bases; bases outside gene matches: 1. This CDR3 region has 14 residues. Germline V gene data show CDR1 as SGHTA and CDR2 as FQGNSA. The CDR3 sequence: CASSFGGTYNEQFF. In DNA form, the CDR3 reads TGTGCCAGCAGCTTCGGGGGGACCTACAATGAGCAGTTCTTC. The full variable domain, with the rest looked up from reference TRBV7-2 and TRBJ2-1, is GAGVSQSPSNKVTEKGKDVELRCDPISGHTALYWYRQSLGQGLEFLIYFQGNSAPDKSGLPSDRFSAERTGGSVSTLTIQRTQQEDSAVYLCASSFGGTYNEQFFGPGTRLTVL.

The J gene is TRBJ2-1, the V gene TRBV2, with D hard to call. The CDR3 length is 11 residues. V lost 7 bases and J lost 3, with 4 bases in between. Germline CDR1 and CDR2: SNHLY and FYNNEI. CDR3 DNA: TGTGCCAGCACCTACTACAATGAGCAGTTCTTC. Amino acids: CASTYYNEQFF.

Here the CDR3 reads CASSGTVSYEQYF. CDR3 bases: TGTGCCAGCAGTGGGACAGTATCCTACGAGCAGTACTTC. V gene TRBV6-5 combines with J gene TRBJ2-7; 7 nucleotides align to TRBD1. J lost 1 base, V lost 5 bases, and 2 bases had no gene match. CDR1 and CDR2 (germline): MNHEY, SVGAGI. The CDR3 runs 13 residues.

V usage is TRBV7-9 and J usage is TRBJ1-1; a possible D gene is TRBD1 (6 bases). This CDR3 has 14 amino acids. Per germline, CDR1 SEHNR and CDR2 FQNEAQ (reference sequence). V lost 5 bases to trimming and J lost 0 bases, with 10 bases between them. The CDR3, as DNA: TGTGCCAGCAGCCGACAGGTCCTGAACACTGAAGCTTTCTTT. Translated: CASSRQVLNTEAFF.

The V and J genes are TRBV29-1 and TRBJ2-7; 10 bases line up with TRBD2. CDR3 size: 14 residues. Per the germline V gene, CDR1 is SQVTM and CDR2 is ANQGSEA. The V segment lost 4 bases and the J segment 0 bases; nucleotides outside the gene matches: 3. CDR3 region: CSVGAGGLSYEQYF. In DNA form, the CDR3 reads TGCAGCGTTGGAGCGGGGGGGCTCTCCTACGAGCAGTACTTC.

The gene calls are TRBV7-9 and TRBJ2-5, with a tentative D call TRBD2 (7 bases). Germline V gives CDR1 SEHNR, CDR2 FQNEAQ (reference sequence). Trimming took off 4 bases at V and 5 bases at J, with 17 bases between the two ends. The CDR3 runs to 15 residues. CDR3 sequence: CASSSTRGAGETQYF. Written as DNA, the CDR3 is TGTGCCAGCAGCTCCACCCGGGGGGCGGGGGAGACCCAGTACTTC.

This chain joins TRBV7-6 and TRBJ2-1; 9 positions match TRBD1. Germline-derived CDR1 and CDR2 are SGHVS and FNYEAQ. The CDR3 contains 16 residues. J lost 5 bases, V lost 1 base, and 6 bases had no gene match. In DNA form, the CDR3 reads TGTGCCAGCAGCTTAGTAAGGACAGGGGTTAACAATGAGCAGTTCTTC. Translation gives CASSLVRTGVNNEQFF.

The chain employs TRBV19 and TRBJ1-3; D might be TRBD1 (6 bases). CDR3 length: 14 amino acids. In germline, CDR1 is LNHDA, CDR2 SQIVND (reference sequence). V was pared by 3 bases and J by 3 bases, with 9 bases between. The DNA for the CDR3 is TGTGCCAGTAGTATCGCAGGGGTTGGAAACACCATATATTTT. Protein: CASSIAGVGNTIYF. Looking up the rest from reference TRBV19 and TRBJ1-3 gives the full variable domain: DGGITQSPKYLFRKEGQNVTLSCEQNLNHDAMYWYRQDPGQGLRLIYYSQIVNDFQKGDIAEGYSVSREKKESFPLTVTSAQKNPTAFYLCASSIAGVGNTIYFGEGSWLTVV.

The rearrangement links TRBV7-6 to TRBJ1-5, with D hard to call. V shed 2 bases and J shed 7 bases, with 12 bases lying between them. Germline CDR1 SGHVS, CDR2 FNYEAQ. The CDR3 consists of 14 residues. CDR3: CASSLRVGGQPQHF. CDR3 bases: TGTGCCAGCAGCTTAAGGGTAGGAGGGCAGCCCCAGCATTTT.

V gene TRBV27 combines with J gene TRBJ2-7, with 9 bases matching TRBD2. The V segment lost 3 bases and the J segment 6 bases; nucleotides outside the gene matches: 9. Germline V CDR1 and CDR2: MNHEY, SMNVEV (reference sequence). The CDR3 is 15 amino acids. The CDR3, as DNA: TGTGCCAGCAGTTTGCATGACGGTAGCGGGAGCGAGCAGTACTTC. It encodes CASSLHDGSGSEQYF.

This rearrangement joins TRBV7-9 to TRBJ1-5, with 8 positions matching TRBD1. The CDR3 length is 14 residues. Germline values: CDR1 SEHNR, CDR2 FQNEAQ (reference sequence). V lost 6 bases and J lost 5; bases outside the gene matches: 6. The CDR3 sequence: CASSTGGRDQPQHF. The CDR3 DNA reads TGTGCCAGCAGTACAGGGGGTAGGGATCAGCCCCAGCATTTT.

The chain carries TRBV30 and TRBJ2-7, with 8 nucleotides matching TRBD1. The CDR3 runs 13 residues. Germline V lookup: CDR1 GTSNPN, CDR2 SVGIG (reference sequence). Trimming removed 4 bases from V and 5 bases from J; junction bases left unmatched: 7. The CDR3 sequence is CAWTGQVTHEQYF. DNA for the CDR3: TGTGCCTGGACGGGACAGGTCACCCACGAGCAGTACTTC.

This clone was counted between two and nine times. The chain recombines TRBV19 with TRBJ1-1; 7 nucleotides align to TRBD1. This CDR3 spans 19 amino acids. V trimming: 2 bases; J trimming: 1 base; junction bases outside the gene matches: 16. Germline values: CDR1 LNHDA, CDR2 SQIVND (reference sequence). This CDR3 is CASSIPHILTGPENTEAFF. The CDR3 region has the DNA TGTGCCAGTAGTATACCCCACATCCTGACAGGGCCGGAGAACACTGAAGCTTTCTTT. Looking up the rest from reference TRBV19 and TRBJ1-1 gives the full variable domain: DGGITQSPKYLFRKEGQNVTLSCEQNLNHDAMYWYRQDPGQGLRLIYYSQIVNDFQKGDIAEGYSVSREKKESFPLTVTSAQKNPTAFYLCASSIPHILTGPENTEAFFGQGTRLTVV.

The chain joins TRBV7-3 to TRBJ2-1; D is unclear. The germline V gene has CDR1 SGHTA and CDR2 FQGTGA. Deletions cut 5 bases from V and 7 bases from J, with 9 bases between. The CDR3 is 12 amino acids. The CDR3 DNA reads TGTGCCAGCAGCGCAGGCTCGAATGAGCAGTTCTTC. Encoded protein: CASSAGSNEQFF.

The chain recombines TRBV18 with TRBJ2-7, with TRBD1 as a possible D gene (5 bases). Per the germline V gene, CDR1 is KGHSH and CDR2 is LQKENI. Trimming left V 2 bases short and J 3 bases short, with 11 bases between. CDR3 length: 14 amino acids. CDR3: CASSPWTPFYEQYF. CDR3 DNA: TGTGCCAGCTCACCATGGACACCTTTCTACGAGCAGTACTTC. Based on the CDR3 plus reference TRBV18 and TRBJ2-7, the full variable domain is NAGVMQNPRHLVRRRGQEARLRCSPMKGHSHVYWYRQLPEEGLKFMVYLQKENIIDESGMPKERFSAEFPKEGPSILRIQQVVRGDSAAYFCASSPWTPFYEQYFGPGTRLTVT.

The CDR3 sequence is CASSLAAGGTSPTYEQYF. DNA for the CDR3: TGTGCCAGCAGTTTAGCGGCAGGGGGGACTAGTCCGACCTACGAGCAGTACTTC. The chain couples TRBV28 to TRBJ2-5, with D perhaps TRBD2 (8 bases). The assigned J gene may be wrong: the sequence end matches TRBJ2-7 better. The germline V gene has CDR1 MDHEN and CDR2 SYDVKM. The CDR3 contains 18 residues.

The chain couples TRBV27 to TRBJ2-2; 7 nucleotides match TRBD2. The trim removed 0 bases at V and 5 bases at J, leaving 3 bases unmatched. CDR1 and CDR2 (germline): MNHEY, SMNVEV (reference sequence). The CDR3 is made up of 15 amino acids. The CDR3 protein is CASSLSQGGTGELFF. The CDR3, as DNA: TGTGCCAGCAGTTTATCCCAGGGAGGGACCGGGGAGCTGTTTTTT.

The chain links TRBV6-1 to TRBJ1-5; D gene unclear. There are 14 residues in the CDR3. Germline CDR1 and CDR2: MNHNS and SASEGT. Trimming removed 5 bases at V and 0 bases at J, with 8 bases between. CDR3 sequence (DNA): TGTGCCAGCAGTCCCCTCTATAGCAATCAGCCCCAGCATTTT. Translating gives CASSPLYSNQPQHF.

The chain recombines TRBV10-3 with TRBJ1-4; a weak D match, TRBD1 (5 bases). The ends were cut back, 4 bases at V and 3 bases at J, with 9 bases in the middle. Germline V CDR1 and CDR2: ENHRY, SYGVKD. The CDR3 loop spans 14 amino acids. CDR3 sequence: CAISGEGANEKLFF. For the CDR3, the DNA is TGTGCCATCAGTGGGGAAGGGGCTAATGAAAAACTGTTTTTT.

This clone was detected once. The CDR3 bases are TGTGCCAGCATTAGCCCCACAGATACGCAGTATTTT. Translating it yields CASISPTDTQYF. The rearrangement links TRBV28 to TRBJ2-3, with D unresolved. The CDR3 runs 12 residues. The ends were cut back, 7 bases at V and 2 bases at J, with 7 bases in the middle. Germline V CDR1 and CDR2: MDHEN, SYDVKM.

The chain joins TRBV7-2 to TRBJ1-2, with no clear D. V lost 4 bases and J lost 2, with 23 bases in between. The CDR3 length is 18 residues. Germline V gene data show CDR1 as SGHTA and CDR2 as FQGNSA. CDR3 in amino acids: CASSSAPDFVERNYGYTF. For the CDR3, the DNA is TGTGCCAGCAGCTCCGCGCCGGACTTCGTGGAAAGGAACTATGGCTACACCTTC. Variable domain in full (rest from reference TRBV7-2 and TRBJ1-2): GAGVSQSPSNKVTEKGKDVELRCDPISGHTALYWYRQSLGQGLEFLIYFQGNSAPDKSGLPSDRFSAERTGGSVSTLTIQRTQQEDSAVYLCASSSAPDFVERNYGYTFGSGTRLTVV.

The chain uses TRBV15 and TRBJ1-1; a weak D match, TRBD1 (6 bases). The V and J ends lost 0 bases and 5 bases respectively, with 16 bases between them. Germline CDR1 reads LNHNV; CDR2 reads YYDKDF (reference sequence). There are 16 residues in the CDR3. The CDR3 loop is CATSRDLPGAGTEAFF. CDR3 nucleotide sequence: TGTGCCACCAGCAGAGATCTTCCAGGGGCGGGTACTGAAGCTTTCTTT.

The chain employs TRBV5-1 and TRBJ2-1; 9 bases align to TRBD1. V shed 4 bases, J shed 4 bases, and the junction held 6 bases outside the gene matches. The CDR3 is 15 residues long. Germline values: CDR1 SGHRS, CDR2 YFSETQ. Written as DNA, the CDR3 is TGCGCCAGCAGCGAAACCGGGACAGGGTACAATGAGCAGTTCTTC. Encoded protein: CASSETGTGYNEQFF.

This clone was counted a single time. The V and J genes are TRBV21-1 and TRBJ1-5; the DNA was not used to check the table's D call, TRBD1. TRBV21-1 is a known pseudogene. The CDR3 totals 18 residues. The CDR3 DNA reads as TGTGCCAGCCAGACCGGGACAGGGGAAAAACTTAGCAATCAGCCCCAGCATTTT. As protein: CASQTGTGEKLSNQPQHF.

J is TRBJ1-6 and V is TRBV7-6; no definite D call. The CDR3 contains 13 residues. The ends were cut back, 2 bases at V and 6 bases at J, with 5 bases in the middle. Germline V gene lookup returns CDR1 SGHVS and CDR2 FNYEAQ. The CDR3 coding sequence is TGTGCCAGCAGCTTAAATAGTAATTCACCCCTCCACTTT. This gives the protein CASSLNSNSPLHF.